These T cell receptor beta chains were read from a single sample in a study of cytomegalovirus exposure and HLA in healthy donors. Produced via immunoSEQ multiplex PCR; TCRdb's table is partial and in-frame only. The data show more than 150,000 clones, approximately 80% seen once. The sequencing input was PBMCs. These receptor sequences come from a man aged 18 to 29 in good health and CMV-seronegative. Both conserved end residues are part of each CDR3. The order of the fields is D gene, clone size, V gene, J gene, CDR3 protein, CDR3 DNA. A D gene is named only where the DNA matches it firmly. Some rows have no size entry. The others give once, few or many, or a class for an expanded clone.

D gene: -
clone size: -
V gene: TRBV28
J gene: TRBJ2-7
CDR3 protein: CASSILRGHEQYF
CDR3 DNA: TGTGCCAGCAGTATCCTCAGGGGTCACGAGCAGTACTTC

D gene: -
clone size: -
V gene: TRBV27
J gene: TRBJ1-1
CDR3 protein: CATSRKPNTEAFF
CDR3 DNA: TGTGCCACCTCGAGGAAGCCTAACACTGAAGCTTTCTTT

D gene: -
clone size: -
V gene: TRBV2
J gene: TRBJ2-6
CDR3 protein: CASRYRLGSGANVLTF
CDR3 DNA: TGTGCCAGCCGATACAGGCTCGGCTCTGGGGCCAACGTCCTGACTTTC

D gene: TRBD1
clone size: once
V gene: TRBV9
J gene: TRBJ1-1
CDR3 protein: CASSAGTVNTEAFF
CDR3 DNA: TGTGCCAGCAGCGCGGGGACAGTGAACACTGAAGCTTTCTTT

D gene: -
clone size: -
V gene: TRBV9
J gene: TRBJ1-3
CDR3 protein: CASSVAGGRGNAIYF
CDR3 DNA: TGTGCCAGCAGCGTAGCGGGGGGAAGGGGTAACGCCATATATTTT

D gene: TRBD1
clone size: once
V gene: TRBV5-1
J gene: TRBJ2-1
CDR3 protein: CASSPQGARYNEQFF
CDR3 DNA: TGCGCCAGCAGCCCCCAGGGGGCGAGGTACAATGAGCAGTTCTTC

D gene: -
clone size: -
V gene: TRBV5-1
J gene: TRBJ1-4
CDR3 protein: CASRRDQENEKLFF
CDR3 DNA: TGCGCCAGCAGGCGGGACCAAGAGAATGAAAAACTGTTTTTT

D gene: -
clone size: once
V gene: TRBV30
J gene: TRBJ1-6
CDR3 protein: CAWSGATGKHF
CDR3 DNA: TGTGCCTGGAGTGGGGCAACAGGTAAGCACTTT

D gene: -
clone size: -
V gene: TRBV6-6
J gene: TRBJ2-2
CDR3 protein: CASEGPGELFF
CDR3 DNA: TGTGCCAGCGAGGGCCCCGGGGAGCTGTTTTTT

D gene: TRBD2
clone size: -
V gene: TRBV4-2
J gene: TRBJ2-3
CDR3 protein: CASSPPASGGADTQYF
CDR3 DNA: TGTGCCAGCAGCCCCCCGGCTAGCGGGGGGGCAGATACGCAGTATTTT

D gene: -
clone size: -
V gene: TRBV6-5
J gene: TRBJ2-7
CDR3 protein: CASRRTVFYEQYF
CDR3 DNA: TGTGCCAGCAGACGGACAGTCTTCTACGAGCAGTACTTC

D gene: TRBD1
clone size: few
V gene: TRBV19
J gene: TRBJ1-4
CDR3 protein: CASHRGTNEKLFF
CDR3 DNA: TGTGCCAGCCACAGGGGAACTAATGAAAAACTGTTTTTT

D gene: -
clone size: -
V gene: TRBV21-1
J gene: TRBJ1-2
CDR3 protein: CASSKRGTGGFRGYGYTF
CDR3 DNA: TGTGCCAGCAGCAAACGGGGGACAGGGGGTTTTCGGGGCTATGGCTACACCTTC

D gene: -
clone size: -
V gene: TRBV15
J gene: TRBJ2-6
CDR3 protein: CATSKPRGLGANVLTF
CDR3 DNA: TGTGCCACCAGCAAACCCCGCGGTTTGGGGGCCAACGTCCTGACTTTC

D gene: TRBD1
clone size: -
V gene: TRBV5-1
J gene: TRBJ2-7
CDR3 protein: CASSLVGTGYGEQYF
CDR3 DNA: TGCGCCAGCAGCTTGGTAGGGACAGGGTACGGCGAGCAGTACTTC

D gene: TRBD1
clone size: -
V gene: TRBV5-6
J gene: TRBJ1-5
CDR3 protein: CASSLGQGAQPQHF
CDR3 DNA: TGTGCCAGCAGCTTGGGACAGGGGGCCCAGCCCCAGCATTTT

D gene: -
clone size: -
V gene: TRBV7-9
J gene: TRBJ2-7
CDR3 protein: CSSTTGEGGSYEQYF
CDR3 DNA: TGTTCCAGCACCACAGGTGAGGGAGGTTCCTACGAGCAGTACTTC